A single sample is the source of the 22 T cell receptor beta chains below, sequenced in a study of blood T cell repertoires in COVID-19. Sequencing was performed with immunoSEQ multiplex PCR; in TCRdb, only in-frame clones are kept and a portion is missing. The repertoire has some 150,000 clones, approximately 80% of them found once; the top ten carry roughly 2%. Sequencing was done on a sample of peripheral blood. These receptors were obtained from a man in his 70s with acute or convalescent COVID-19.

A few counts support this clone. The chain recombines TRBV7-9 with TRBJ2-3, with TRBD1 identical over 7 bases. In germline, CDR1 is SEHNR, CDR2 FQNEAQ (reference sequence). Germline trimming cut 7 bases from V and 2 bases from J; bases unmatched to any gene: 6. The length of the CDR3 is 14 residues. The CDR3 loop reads CASNVDRDTDTQYF. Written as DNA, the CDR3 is TGTGCCAGCAACGTTGACAGGGACACAGATACGCAGTATTTT. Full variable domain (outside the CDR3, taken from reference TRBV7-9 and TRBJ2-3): DTGVSQNPRHKITKRGQNVTFRCDPISEHNRLYWYRQTLGQGPEFLTYFQNEAQLEKSRLLSDRFSAERPKGSFSTLEIQRTEQGDSAMYLCASNVDRDTDTQYFGPGTRLTVL.

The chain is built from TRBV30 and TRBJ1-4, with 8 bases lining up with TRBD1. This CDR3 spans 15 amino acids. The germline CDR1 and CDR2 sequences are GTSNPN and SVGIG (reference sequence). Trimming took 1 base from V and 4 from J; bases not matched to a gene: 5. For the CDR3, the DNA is TGTGCCTGGAGTGACGGGACAGGCGGTAATGAAAAACTGTTTTTT. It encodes CAWSDGTGGNEKLFF.

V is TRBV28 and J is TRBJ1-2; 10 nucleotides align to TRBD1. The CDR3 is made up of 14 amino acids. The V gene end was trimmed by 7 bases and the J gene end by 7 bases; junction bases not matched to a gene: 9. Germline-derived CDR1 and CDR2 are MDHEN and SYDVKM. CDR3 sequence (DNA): TGTGCCAGCATTGGGTGGGGACAGGGGAGTGGCTACACCTTC. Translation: CASIGWGQGSGYTF.

CDR3 coding DNA: TGTGCCAGCAGCCAAGATTGGAGGAATTCACCCCTCCACTTT. Translation gives CASSQDWRNSPLHF. V and J are TRBV4-2 and TRBJ1-6; D is uncertain. The CDR3 runs to 14 residues. CDR1 and CDR2 (germline): LGHNA, YNFKEQ. V was trimmed by 0 bases and J by 7 bases, leaving 7 bases between them.

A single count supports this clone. CDR3 DNA: TGTGCCAGCAGTGTTGGACAGGGGGCGGGCGGCTACACCTTC. It yields the protein CASSVGQGAGGYTF. The chain couples TRBV25-1 to TRBJ1-2; 11 nucleotides line up with TRBD1. Germline lookup yields CDR1 MGHDK and CDR2 SYGVNS. The CDR3 has 14 amino acids. Trimming removed 4 bases from V and 8 bases from J; junction bases left unmatched: 6.

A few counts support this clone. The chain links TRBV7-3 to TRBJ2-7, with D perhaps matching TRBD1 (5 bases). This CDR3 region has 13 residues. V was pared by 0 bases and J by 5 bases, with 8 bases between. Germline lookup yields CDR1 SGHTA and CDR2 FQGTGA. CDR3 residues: CASSLTRRDEQYF. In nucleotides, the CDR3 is TGTGCCAGCAGCTTAACGCGCAGGGACGAGCAGTACTTC.

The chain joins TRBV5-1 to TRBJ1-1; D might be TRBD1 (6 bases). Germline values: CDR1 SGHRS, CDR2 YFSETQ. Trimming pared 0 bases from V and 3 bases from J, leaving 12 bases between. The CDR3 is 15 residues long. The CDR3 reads CASSLGQAVDTEAFF. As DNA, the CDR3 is TGCGCCAGCAGCTTGGGACAGGCGGTGGACACTGAAGCTTTCTTT. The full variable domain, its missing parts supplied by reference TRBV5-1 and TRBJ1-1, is KAGVTQTPRYLIKTRGQQVTLSCSPISGHRSVSWYQQTPGQGLQFLFEYFSETQRNKGNFPGRFSGRQFSNSRSEMNVSTLELGDSALYLCASSLGQAVDTEAFFGQGTRLTVV.

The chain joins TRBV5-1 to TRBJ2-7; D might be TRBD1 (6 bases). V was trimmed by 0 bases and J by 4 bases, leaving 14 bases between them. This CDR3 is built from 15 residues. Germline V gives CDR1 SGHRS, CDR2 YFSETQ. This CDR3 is CASSLDSGARYEQYF. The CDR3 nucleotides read TGCGCCAGCAGCTTGGACTCAGGGGCGAGGTACGAGCAGTACTTC.

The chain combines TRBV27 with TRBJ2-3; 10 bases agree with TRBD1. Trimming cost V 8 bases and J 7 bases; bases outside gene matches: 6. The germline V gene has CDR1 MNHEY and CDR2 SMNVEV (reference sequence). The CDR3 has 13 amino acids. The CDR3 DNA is TGTGCCAGCCGGGACAGGGGCGTGTATACGCAGTATTTT. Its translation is CASRDRGVYTQYF.

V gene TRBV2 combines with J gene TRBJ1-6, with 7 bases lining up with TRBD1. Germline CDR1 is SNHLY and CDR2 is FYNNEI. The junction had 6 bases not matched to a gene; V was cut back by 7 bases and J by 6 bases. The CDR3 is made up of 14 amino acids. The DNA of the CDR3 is TGTGCCAGCATTCCTGACAGGGCTAATTCACCCCTCCACTTT. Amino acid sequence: CASIPDRANSPLHF. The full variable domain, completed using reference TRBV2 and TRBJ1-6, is EPEVTQTPSHQVTQMGQEVILRCVPISNHLYFYWYRQILGQKVEFLVSFYNNEISEKSEIFDDQFSVERPDGSNFTLKIRSTKLEDSAMYFCASIPDRANSPLHFGNGTRLTVT.

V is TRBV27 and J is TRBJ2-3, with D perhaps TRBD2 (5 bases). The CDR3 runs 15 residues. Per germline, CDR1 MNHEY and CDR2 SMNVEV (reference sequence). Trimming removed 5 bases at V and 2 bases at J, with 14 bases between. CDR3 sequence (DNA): TGTGCCAGCAGTCCCGACTCGGGGATCACAGATACGCAGTATTTT. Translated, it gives CASSPDSGITDTQYF.

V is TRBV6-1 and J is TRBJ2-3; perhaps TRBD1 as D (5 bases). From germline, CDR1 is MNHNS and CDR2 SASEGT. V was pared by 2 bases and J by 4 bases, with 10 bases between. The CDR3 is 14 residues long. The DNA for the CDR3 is TGTGCCAGCAGTGAATTCGACAGATCAGATACGCAGTATTTT. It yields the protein CASSEFDRSDTQYF.

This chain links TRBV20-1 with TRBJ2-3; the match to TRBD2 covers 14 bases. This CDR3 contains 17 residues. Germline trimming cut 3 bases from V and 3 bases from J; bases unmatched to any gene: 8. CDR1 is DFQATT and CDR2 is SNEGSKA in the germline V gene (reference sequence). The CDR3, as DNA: TGCAGTGCTAGTTCCGGGACTAGCGGGAGTAGGACAGATACGCAGTATTTT. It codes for CSASSGTSGSRTDTQYF.

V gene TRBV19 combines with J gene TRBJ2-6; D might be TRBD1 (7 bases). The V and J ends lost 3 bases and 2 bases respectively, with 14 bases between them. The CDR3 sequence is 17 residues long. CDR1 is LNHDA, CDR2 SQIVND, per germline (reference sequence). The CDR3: CASSMGQRAAGANVLTF. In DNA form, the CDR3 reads TGTGCCAGTAGTATGGGACAGCGGGCCGCTGGGGCCAACGTCCTGACTTTC. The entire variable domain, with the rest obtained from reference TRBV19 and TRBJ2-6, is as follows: DGGITQSPKYLFRKEGQNVTLSCEQNLNHDAMYWYRQDPGQGLRLIYYSQIVNDFQKGDIAEGYSVSREKKESFPLTVTSAQKNPTAFYLCASSMGQRAAGANVLTFGAGSRLTVL.

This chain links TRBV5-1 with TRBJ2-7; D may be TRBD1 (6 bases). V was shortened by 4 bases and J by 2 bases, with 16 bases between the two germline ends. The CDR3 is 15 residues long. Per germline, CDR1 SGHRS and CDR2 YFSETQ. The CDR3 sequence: CASSPGTGQAYEQYF. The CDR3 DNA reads TGCGCCAGCAGCCCCGGAACAGGGCAGGCCTACGAGCAGTACTTC.

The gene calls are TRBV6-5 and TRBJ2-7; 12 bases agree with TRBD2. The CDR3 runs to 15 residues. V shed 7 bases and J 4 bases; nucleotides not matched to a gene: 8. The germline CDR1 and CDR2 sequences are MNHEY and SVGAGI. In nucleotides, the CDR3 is TGTGCCAGCACGTTGGCCACTAGCGGGAGGTACGAGCAGTACTTC. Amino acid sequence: CASTLATSGRYEQYF.

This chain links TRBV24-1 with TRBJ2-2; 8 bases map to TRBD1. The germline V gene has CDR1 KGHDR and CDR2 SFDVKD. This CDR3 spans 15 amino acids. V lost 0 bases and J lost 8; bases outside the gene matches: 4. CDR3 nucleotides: TGTGCCACCAGTGATTTGGCAGGGGGCTCTGGGGAGCTGTTTTTT. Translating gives CATSDLAGGSGELFF.

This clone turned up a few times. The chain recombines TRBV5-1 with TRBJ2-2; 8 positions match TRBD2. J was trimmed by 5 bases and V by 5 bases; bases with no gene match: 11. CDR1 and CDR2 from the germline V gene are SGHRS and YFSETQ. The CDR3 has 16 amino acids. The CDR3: CASSLAGGRSTGELFF. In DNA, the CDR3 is TGCGCCAGCAGTCTGGCCGGCGGGAGGAGTACCGGGGAGCTGTTTTTT. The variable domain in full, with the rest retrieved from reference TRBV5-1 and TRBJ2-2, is KAGVTQTPRYLIKTRGQQVTLSCSPISGHRSVSWYQQTPGQGLQFLFEYFSETQRNKGNFPGRFSGRQFSNSRSEMNVSTLELGDSALYLCASSLAGGRSTGELFFGEGSRLTVL.

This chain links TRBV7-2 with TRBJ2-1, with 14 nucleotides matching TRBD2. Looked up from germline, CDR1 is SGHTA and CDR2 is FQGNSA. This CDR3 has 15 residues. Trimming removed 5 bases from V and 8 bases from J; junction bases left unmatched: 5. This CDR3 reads CASSRTSGGPYEQFF. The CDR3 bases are TGTGCCAGCAGCAGGACTAGCGGGGGGCCATATGAGCAGTTCTTC.

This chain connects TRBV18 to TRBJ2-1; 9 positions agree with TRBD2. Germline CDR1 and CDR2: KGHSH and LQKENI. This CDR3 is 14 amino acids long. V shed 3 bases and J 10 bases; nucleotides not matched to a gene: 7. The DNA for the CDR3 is TGTGCCAGCTCACCGGGACTAGCCAAGGGAGAGCAGTTCTTC. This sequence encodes CASSPGLAKGEQFF.

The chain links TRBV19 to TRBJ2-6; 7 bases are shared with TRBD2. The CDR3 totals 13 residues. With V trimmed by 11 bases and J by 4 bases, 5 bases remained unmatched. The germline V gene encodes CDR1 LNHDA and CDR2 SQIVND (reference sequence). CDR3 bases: TGTGCCTCCGGGAGGCCAGGGGCCAACGTCCTGACTTTC. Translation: CASGRPGANVLTF.

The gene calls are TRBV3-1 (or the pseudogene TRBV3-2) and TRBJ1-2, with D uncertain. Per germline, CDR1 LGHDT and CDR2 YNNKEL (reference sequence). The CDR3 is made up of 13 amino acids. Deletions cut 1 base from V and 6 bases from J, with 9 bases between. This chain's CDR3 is CASSQAEKDGYTF. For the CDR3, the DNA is TGTGCCAGCAGCCAAGCGGAGAAGGATGGCTACACCTTC.